The source of this T cell receptor beta chain is a study of post-analysis software for immune sequencing data. Overall study context: Relapsing-remitting, secondary progressive and progressive-relapsing multiple sclerosis were all included among the disease courses.

Study outcomes and limitations: A few TRBV segments occurring more often in patients than controls included TRBV5-6, TRBV5-1 and TRBV20-1. Samples sharing a preparation batch grouped tightly together when assessed by F measure.

cDNA libraries of TCR beta carried unique molecular identifiers. TCRdb recomputed calls from the PCR reads with MiXCR, one row per CDR3 protein. This table has about 170,000 distinct CDR3 sequences, about 30% appearing once. Germline CDR1 is LNHDA and CDR2 is SQIVND (reference sequence). The CDR3 is made up of 16 amino acids. J was trimmed by 0 bases and V by 3 bases; bases with no gene match: 7. With regard to this clonotype: Its target is not known.

The receptor was isolated from a girl aged 5 to 17 with multiple sclerosis. The sample taken for sequencing was blood. The chain links TRBV19 to TRBJ2-7; 8 bases match TRBD1. The DNA of the CDR3 is TGTGCCAGTAGTATCGGGGACAGGTTAAGCTCCTACGAGCAGTACTTC. It encodes CASSIGDRLSSYEQYF.